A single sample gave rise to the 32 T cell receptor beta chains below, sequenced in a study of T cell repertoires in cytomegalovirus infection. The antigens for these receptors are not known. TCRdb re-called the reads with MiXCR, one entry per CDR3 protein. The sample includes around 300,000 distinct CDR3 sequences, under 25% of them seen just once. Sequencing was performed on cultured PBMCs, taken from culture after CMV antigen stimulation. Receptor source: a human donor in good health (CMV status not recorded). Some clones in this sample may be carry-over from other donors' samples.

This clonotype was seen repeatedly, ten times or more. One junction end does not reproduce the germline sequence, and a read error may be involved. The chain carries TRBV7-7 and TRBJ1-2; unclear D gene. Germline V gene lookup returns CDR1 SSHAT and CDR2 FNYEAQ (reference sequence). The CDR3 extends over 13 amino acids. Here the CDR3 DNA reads TGTGCTAGCAGCCCTTCGTACCAACATGGCTACACCTTC. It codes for CASSPSYQHGYTF.

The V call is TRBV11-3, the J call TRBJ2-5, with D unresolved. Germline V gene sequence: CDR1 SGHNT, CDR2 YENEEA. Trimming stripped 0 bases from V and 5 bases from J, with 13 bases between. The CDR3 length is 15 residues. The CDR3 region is CASSLEVHASETQYF. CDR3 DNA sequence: TGTGCCAGCAGCTTAGAGGTACATGCATCCGAGACCCAGTACTTC.

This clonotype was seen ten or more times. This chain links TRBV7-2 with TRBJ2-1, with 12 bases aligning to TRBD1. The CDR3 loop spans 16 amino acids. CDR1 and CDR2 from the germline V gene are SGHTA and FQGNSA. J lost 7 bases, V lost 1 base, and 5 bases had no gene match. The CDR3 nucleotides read TGTGCCAGCAGCTTAGATGGGACAGGGGGCGGAAATGAGCAGTTCTTC. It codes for CASSLDGTGGGNEQFF.

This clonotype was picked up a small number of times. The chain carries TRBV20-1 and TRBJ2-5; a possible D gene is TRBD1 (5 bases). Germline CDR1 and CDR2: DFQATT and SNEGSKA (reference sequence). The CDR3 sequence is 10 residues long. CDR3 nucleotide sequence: TGCAGCCAGGGTCGAGAGACCCAGTACTTC. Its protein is CSQGRETQYF.

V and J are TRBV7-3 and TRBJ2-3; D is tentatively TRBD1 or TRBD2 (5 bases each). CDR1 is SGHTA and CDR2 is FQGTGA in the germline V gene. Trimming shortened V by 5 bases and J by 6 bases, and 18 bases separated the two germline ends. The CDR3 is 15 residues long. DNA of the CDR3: TGTGCCAGCAGCCCCGGGACCCACCCATCGGATACGCAGTATTTT. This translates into CASSPGTHPSDTQYF.

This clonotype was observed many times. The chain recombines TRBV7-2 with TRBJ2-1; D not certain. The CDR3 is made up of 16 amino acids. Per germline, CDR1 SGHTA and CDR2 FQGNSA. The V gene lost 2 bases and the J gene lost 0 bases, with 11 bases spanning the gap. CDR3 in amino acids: CASSLRRRSSYNEQFF. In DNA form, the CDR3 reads TGTGCCAGCAGCTTAAGACGCCGAAGCTCCTACAATGAGCAGTTCTTC.

The CDR3 region is CGTSDSTDTQYF. DNA for the CDR3: TGTGGGACTAGCGATAGCACAGATACGCAGTATTTT. V is TRBV10-3 and J is TRBJ2-3, with TRBD2 identical over 9 bases. The CDR3 loop spans 12 amino acids. CDR1 and CDR2 (germline): ENHRY, SYGVKD.

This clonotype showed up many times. DNA of the CDR3: TGTGCCAGCAGTTTTACTAGGGACAGTTATGGCTACACCTTC. It yields the protein CASSFTRDSYGYTF. The chain recombines TRBV12-3 or TRBV12-4 with TRBJ1-2; 7 positions agree with TRBD1. This CDR3 is 14 amino acids long. With V trimmed by 3 bases and J by 5 bases, 6 bases remained unmatched.

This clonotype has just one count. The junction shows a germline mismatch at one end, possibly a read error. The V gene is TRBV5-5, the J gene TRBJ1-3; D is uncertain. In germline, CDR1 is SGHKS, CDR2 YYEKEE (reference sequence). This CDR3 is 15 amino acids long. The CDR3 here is CACSLTRISGNTIYF. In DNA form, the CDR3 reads TGTGCCTGCAGCTTGACACGTATCTCTGGAAACACCATATATTTT.

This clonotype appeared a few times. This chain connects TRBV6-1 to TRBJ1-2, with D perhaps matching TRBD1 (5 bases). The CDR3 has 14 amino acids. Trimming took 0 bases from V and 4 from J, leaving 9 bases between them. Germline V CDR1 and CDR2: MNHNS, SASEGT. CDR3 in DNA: TGTGCCAGCAGTGAAGCGGGAGGGGTCTATGGCTACACCTTC. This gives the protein CASSEAGGVYGYTF.

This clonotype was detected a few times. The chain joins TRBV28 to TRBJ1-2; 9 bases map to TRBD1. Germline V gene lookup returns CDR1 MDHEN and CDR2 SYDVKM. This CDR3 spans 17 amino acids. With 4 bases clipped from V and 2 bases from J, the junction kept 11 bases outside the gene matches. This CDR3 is CASSSNGQGNSNYGYTF. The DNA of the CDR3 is TGTGCCAGCAGTTCTAACGGACAGGGGAACTCAAACTATGGCTACACCTTC.

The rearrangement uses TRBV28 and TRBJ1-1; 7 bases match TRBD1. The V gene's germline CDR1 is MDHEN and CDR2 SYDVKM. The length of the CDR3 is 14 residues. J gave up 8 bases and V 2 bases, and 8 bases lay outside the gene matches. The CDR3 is CASSLGGGRSEAFF. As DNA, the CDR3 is TGTGCCAGCAGTTTAGGAGGGGGCCGCTCCGAAGCTTTCTTT.

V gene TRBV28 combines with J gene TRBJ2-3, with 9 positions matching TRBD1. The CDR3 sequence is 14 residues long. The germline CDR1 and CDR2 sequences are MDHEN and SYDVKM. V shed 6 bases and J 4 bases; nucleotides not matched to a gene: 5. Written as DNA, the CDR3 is TGTGCCAGCAGGCCGGACAGGGGTCCAGATACGCAGTATTTT. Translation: CASRPDRGPDTQYF.

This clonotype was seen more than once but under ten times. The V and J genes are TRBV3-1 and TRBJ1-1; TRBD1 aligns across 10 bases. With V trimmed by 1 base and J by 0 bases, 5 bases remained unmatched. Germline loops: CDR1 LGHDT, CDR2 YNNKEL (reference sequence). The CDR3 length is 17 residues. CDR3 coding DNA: TGTGCCAGCAGCCAAGCCGACAGGGGGCCGATGAACACTGAAGCTTTCTTT. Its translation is CASSQADRGPMNTEAFF.

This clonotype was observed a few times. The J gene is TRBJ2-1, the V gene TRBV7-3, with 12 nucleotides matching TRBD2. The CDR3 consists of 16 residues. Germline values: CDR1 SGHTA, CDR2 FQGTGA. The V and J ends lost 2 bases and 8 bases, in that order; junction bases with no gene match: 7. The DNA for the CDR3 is TGTGCCAGCAGCTTAGAGAGGACTAGCGGGATTTATGAGCAGTTCTTC. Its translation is CASSLERTSGIYEQFF.

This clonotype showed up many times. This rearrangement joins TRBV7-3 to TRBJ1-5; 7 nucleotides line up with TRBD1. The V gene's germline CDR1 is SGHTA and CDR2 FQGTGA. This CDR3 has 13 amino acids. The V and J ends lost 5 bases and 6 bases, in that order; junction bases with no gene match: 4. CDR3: CASSIRQGQPQHF. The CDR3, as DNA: TGTGCCAGCAGCATCAGACAGGGTCAGCCCCAGCATTTT.

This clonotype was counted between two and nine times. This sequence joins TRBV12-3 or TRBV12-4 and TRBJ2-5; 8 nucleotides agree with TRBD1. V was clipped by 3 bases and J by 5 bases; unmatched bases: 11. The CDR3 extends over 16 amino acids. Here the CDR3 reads CASSFEFGQGEETQYF. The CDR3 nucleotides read TGTGCCAGCAGTTTCGAGTTTGGACAGGGCGAGGAGACCCAGTACTTC.

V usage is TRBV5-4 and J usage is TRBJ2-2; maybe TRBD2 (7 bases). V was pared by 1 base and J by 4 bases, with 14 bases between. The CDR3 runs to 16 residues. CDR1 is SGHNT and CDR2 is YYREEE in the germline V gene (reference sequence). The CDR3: CASSLQGGAATGELFF. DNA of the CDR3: TGTGCCAGCAGCTTGCAAGGGGGGGCGGCCACCGGGGAGCTGTTTTTT.

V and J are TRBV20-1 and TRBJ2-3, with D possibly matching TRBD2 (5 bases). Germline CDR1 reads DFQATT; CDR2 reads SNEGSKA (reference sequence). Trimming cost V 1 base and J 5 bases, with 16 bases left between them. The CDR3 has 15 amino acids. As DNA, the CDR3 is TGCAGTGCTAGAGGAGGCGGGTACGACGGAGATACGCAGTATTTT. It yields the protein CSARGGGYDGDTQYF.

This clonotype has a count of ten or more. For the CDR3, the DNA is TGTGCCAGCAGCTTAGAGACAGGGGGGCTCACTGAAGCTTTCTTT. It translates to CASSLETGGLTEAFF. The genes are TRBV7-2 and TRBJ1-1; 9 positions match TRBD1. The CDR3 is made up of 15 amino acids. The germline CDR1 and CDR2 sequences are SGHTA and FQGNSA. Germline trimming cut 1 base from V and 4 bases from J; bases unmatched to any gene: 4.

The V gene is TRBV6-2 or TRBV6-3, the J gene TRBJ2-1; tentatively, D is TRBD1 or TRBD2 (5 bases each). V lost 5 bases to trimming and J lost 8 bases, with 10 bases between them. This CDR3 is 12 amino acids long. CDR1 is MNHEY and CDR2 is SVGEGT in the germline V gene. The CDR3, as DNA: TGTGCCAGCAGTGGGACGGTTGATGAGCAGTTCTTC. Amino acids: CASSGTVDEQFF.

CDR3 in amino acids: CASKGRGHGYTF. The CDR3, as DNA: TGTGCCAGCAAGGGTAGGGGACATGGCTACACCTTC. The chain uses TRBV27 and TRBJ1-2, with D perhaps matching TRBD1 (5 bases). V lost 7 bases, J lost 6 bases, and 12 bases lay in between. CDR1 and CDR2 (germline): MNHEY, SMNVEV (reference sequence). The CDR3 covers 12 residues.

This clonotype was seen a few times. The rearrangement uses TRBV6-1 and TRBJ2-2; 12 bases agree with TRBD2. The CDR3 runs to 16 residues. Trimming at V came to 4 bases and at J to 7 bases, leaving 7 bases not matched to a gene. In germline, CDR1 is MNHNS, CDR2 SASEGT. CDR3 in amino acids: CASSALAGGPGGELFF. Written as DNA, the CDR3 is TGTGCCAGCAGTGCCCTAGCGGGAGGGCCGGGCGGGGAGCTGTTTTTT.

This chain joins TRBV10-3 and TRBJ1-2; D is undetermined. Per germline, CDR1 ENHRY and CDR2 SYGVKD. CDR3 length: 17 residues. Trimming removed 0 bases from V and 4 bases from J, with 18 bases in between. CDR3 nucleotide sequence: TGTGCCATCAGTGAGTCGATATGGAGGGCAACTAGCTATGGCTACACCTTC. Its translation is CAISESIWRATSYGYTF.

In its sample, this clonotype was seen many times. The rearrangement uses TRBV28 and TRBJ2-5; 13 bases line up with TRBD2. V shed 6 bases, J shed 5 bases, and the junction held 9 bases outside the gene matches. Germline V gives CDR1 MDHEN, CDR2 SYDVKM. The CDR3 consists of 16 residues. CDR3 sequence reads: CASRKTGTSGKETQYF. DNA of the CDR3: TGTGCCAGCAGAAAAACCGGGACTAGCGGGAAGGAGACCCAGTACTTC.

CDR3 amino acids: CASSLNGIQETQYF. CDR3 in DNA: TGTGCCAGCAGCTTAAACGGGATTCAAGAGACCCAGTACTTC. This rearrangement joins TRBV7-3 to TRBJ2-5; D is perhaps TRBD2 (5 bases). The CDR3 is 14 amino acids. Germline assignment: CDR1 SGHTA and CDR2 FQGTGA. V shed 1 base and J shed 2 bases, with 8 bases lying between them.

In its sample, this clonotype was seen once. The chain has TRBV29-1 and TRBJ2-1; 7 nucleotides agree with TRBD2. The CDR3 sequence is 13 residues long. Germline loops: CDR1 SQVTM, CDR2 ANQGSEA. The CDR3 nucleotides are TGCGGCCACTCACGACTAGCCGGCAGTGAGCAGTTCTTC. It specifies CGHSRLAGSEQFF.

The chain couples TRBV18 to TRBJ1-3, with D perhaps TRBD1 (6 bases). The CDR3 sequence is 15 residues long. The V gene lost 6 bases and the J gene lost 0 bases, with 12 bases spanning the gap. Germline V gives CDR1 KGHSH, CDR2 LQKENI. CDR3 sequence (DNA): TGTGCCAGCTCGCACAGGGTCGACTCTGGAAACACCATATATTTT. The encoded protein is CASSHRVDSGNTIYF.

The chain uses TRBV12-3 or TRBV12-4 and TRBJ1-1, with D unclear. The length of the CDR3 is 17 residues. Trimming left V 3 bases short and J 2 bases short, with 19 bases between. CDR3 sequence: CASSFGSTNPTNTEAFF. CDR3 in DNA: TGTGCCAGCAGTTTCGGCAGTACTAATCCAACCAACACTGAAGCTTTCTTT.

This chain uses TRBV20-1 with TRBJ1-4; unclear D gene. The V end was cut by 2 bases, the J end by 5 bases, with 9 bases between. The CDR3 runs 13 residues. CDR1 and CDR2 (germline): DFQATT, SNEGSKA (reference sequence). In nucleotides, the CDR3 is TGCAGTGCTAGAAATTCTCTGAATGAAAAACTGTTTTTT. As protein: CSARNSLNEKLFF.

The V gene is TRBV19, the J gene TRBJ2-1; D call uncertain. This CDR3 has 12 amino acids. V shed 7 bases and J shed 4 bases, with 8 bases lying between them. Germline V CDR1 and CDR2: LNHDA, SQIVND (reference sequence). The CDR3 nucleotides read TGTGCCAGTATAGGCCTATACAATGAGCAGTTCTTC. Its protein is CASIGLYNEQFF.

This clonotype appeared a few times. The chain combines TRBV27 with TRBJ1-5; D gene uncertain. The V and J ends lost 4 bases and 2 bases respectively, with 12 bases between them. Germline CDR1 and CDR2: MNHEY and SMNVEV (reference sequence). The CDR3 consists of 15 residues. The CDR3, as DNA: TGTGCCAGCAGTTACCTGCCTGGGGGCAATCAGCCCCAGCATTTT. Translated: CASSYLPGGNQPQHF.